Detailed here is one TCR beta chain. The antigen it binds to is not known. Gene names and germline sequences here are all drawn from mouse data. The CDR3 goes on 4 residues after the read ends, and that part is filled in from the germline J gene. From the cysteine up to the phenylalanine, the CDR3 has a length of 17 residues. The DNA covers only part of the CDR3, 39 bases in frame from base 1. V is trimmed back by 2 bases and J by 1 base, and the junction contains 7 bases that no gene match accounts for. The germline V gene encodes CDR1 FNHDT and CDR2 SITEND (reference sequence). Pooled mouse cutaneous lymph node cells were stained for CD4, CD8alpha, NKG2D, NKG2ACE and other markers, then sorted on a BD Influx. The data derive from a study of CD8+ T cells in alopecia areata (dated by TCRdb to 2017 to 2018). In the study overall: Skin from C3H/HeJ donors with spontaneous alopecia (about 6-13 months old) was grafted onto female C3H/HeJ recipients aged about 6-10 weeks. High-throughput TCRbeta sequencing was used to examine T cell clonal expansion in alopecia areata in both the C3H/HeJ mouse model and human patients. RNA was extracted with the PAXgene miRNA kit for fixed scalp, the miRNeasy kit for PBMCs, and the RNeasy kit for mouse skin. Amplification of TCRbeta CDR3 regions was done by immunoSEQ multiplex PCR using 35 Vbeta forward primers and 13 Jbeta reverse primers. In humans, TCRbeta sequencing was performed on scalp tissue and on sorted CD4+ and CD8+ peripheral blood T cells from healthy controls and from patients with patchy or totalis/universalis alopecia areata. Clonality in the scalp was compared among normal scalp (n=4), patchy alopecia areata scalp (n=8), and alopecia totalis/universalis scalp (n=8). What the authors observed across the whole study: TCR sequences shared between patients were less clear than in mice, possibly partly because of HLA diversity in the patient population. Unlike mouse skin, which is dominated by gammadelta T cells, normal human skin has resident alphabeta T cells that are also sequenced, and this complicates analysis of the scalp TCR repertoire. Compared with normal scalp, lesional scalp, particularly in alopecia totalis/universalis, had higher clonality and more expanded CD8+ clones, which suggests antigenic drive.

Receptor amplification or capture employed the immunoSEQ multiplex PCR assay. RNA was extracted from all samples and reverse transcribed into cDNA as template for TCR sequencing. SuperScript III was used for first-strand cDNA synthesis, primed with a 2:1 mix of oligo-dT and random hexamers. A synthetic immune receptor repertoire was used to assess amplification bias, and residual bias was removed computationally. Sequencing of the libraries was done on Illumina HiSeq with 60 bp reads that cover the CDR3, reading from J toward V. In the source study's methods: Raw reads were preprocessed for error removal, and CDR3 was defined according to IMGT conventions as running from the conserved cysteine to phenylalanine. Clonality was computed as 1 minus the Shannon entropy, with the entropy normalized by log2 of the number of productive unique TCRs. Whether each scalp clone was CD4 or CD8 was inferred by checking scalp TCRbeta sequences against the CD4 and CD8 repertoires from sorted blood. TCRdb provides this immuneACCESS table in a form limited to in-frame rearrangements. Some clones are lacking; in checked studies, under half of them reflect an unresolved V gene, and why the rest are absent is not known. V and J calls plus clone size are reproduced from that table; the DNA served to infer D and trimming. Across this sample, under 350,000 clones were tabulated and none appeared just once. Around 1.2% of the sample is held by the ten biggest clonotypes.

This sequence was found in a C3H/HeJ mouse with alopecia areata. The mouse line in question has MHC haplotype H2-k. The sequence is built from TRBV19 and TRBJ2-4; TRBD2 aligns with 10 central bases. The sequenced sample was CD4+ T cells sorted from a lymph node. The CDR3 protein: CASSILGGREGQNTLYF. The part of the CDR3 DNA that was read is TGTGCCAGCAGTATCCTGGGGGGGCGCGAGGGTCAAAAC.